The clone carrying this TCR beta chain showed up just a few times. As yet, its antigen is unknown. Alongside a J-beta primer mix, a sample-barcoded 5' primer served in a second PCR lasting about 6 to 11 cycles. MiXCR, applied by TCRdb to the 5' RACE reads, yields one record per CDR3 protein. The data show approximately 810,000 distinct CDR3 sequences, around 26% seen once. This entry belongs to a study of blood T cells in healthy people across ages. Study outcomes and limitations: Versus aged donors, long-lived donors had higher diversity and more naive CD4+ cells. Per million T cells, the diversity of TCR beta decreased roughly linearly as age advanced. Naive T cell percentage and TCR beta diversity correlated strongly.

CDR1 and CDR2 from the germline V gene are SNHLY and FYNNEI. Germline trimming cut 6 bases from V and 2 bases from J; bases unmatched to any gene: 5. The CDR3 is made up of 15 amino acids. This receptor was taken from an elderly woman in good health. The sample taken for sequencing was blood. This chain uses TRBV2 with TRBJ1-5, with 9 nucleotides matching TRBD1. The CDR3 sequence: CASRIQGAGNQPQHF. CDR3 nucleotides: TGTGCCAGCAGGATACAGGGGGCAGGCAATCAGCCCCAGCATTTT. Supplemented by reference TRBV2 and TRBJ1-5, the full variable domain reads EPEVTQTPSHQVTQMGQEVILRCVPISNHLYFYWYRQILGQKVEFLVSFYNNEISEKSEIFDDQFSVERPDGSNFTLKIRSTKLEDSAMYFCASRIQGAGNQPQHFGDGTRLSIL.